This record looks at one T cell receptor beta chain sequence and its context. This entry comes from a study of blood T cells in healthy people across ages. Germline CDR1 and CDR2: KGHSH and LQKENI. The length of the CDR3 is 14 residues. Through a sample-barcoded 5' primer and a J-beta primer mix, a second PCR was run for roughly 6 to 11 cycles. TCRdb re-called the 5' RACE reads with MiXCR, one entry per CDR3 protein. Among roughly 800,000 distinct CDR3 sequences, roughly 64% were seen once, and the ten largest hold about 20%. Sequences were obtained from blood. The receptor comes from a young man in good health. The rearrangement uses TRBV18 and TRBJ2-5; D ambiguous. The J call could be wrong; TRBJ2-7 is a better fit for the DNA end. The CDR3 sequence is CASSDRAPPSEQYF. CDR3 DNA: TGTGCCAGCTCGGACCGGGCTCCCCCATCCGAGCAGTACTTC.